This entry lists 6 T cell receptor beta chains sequenced from one sample in a study of blood T cell repertoires in COVID-19. Profiled with immunoSEQ multiplex PCR; TCRdb holds only in-frame clones, not every one. The sample yields fewer than 250,000 clones, over 80% seen once. What was sequenced was peripheral blood. The receptors were gathered from a woman in her 70s with active or convalescent COVID-19.

The V gene is TRBV28, the J gene TRBJ2-2, with unresolved D. The germline gives CDR1 MDHEN, CDR2 SYDVKM. With 2 bases removed from V and 3 bases from J, the gap between germline ends came to 4 bases. The CDR3 covers 13 residues. The DNA for the CDR3 is TGTGCCAGCAGTTTAGTCGACACCGGGGAGCTGTTTTTT. Translating it yields CASSLVDTGELFF.

J is TRBJ1-3 and V is TRBV5-4; D unresolved. Between the trimmed V and J ends, which lost 4 bases and 3 bases, there was a span of 14 bases. This CDR3 has 15 residues. CDR1 is SGHNT, CDR2 YYREEE, per germline (reference sequence). The CDR3 coding sequence is TGTGCCAGCAGCCCCGGCCTCGGGAATGGAAACACCATATATTTT. This codes for CASSPGLGNGNTIYF.

This clone was found once. The rearrangement uses TRBV5-1 and TRBJ2-1, with D possibly matching TRBD1 (6 bases). Trimming stripped 0 bases from V and 0 bases from J, with 7 bases between. Germline V gives CDR1 SGHRS, CDR2 YFSETQ. This CDR3 spans 15 amino acids. DNA of the CDR3: TGCGCCAGCAGCTTGGCCAGGGGCTCCTACAATGAGCAGTTCTTC. Its protein is CASSLARGSYNEQFF.

This clone was recorded a few times. The rearrangement links TRBV7-7 to TRBJ2-1; 13 positions agree with TRBD2. V was clipped by 5 bases and J by 6 bases; unmatched bases: 13. The CDR3 runs 18 residues. Germline CDR1 reads SSHAT; CDR2 reads FNYEAQ (reference sequence). For the CDR3, the DNA is TGTGCCAGCAGCCCACGTCCCCGACTAGCGGGGGGTGGCAATGAGCAGTTCTTC. Translated, it gives CASSPRPRLAGGGNEQFF.

The V and J genes are TRBV11-3 and TRBJ2-1; 14 nucleotides match TRBD2. CDR3 length: 15 amino acids. CDR1 is SGHNT, CDR2 YENEEA, per germline. With V trimmed by 5 bases and J by 8 bases, 5 bases remained unmatched. This chain's CDR3 is CASSNPGLAGDEQFF. CDR3 DNA: TGTGCCAGCAGCAACCCGGGACTAGCGGGAGATGAGCAGTTCTTC.

This clone turned up a few times. V usage is TRBV6-2 or TRBV6-3 and J usage is TRBJ2-7; D gene ambiguous. The length of the CDR3 is 14 residues. V gave up 5 bases and J gave up 4 bases, with 15 bases separating them. Per the germline V gene, CDR1 is MNHEY and CDR2 is SVGEGT. CDR3 bases: TGTGCCAGCAGTCCCAACGAGGCCAGATACGAGCAGTACTTC. It is translated as CASSPNEARYEQYF.